This T cell receptor (beta chain) was captured by sequencing in a study of blood T cell repertoires in COVID-19. Study context: The origin of the acute and convalescent COVID-19 samples was the United States, Italy and Spain. PBMCs, B-cell-depleted T cells, or T cells were the source of the cDNA or gDNA that made up the material.

The ends were cut back, 6 bases at V and 7 bases at J, with 10 bases in the middle. Germline CDR1 MNHEY, CDR2 SMNVEV (reference sequence). The CDR3 is 13 amino acids. In the original processing: Reference gene primers were amplified, and this amplification served to estimate nucleated cell counts. Using immunoSEQ multiplex PCR, the repertoire was profiled, and TCRdb retains in-frame clones only, with some absent. From that table come the V and J calls and clone size; the DNA was used to work out D and trimming. Among roughly 700,000 clones, 75% to 90% were seen once, and the ten largest hold approximately 0.25%.

The sequencing input was peripheral blood. The TCR originated in a woman aged 18-29 years with acute or convalescent COVID-19. The chain recombines TRBV27 with TRBJ1-6; no reliable D call. CDR3 residues: CASSYSKNSPLHF. The CDR3 nucleotides are TGTGCCAGCAGCTACTCCAAGAATTCACCCCTCCACTTT.